This section outlines one T cell receptor (beta chain) sequence together with its context. V was clipped by 4 bases and J by 5 bases, with 21 bases between them. Germline CDR1 MNHNS, CDR2 SASEGT. CDR3 length equals 17 residues. The sample belongs to a study of OX40 agonist ivuxolimab in advanced cancers. Across the study: Patients undergoing dose escalation presented with hepatocellular carcinoma, melanoma, renal cell or head and neck cancer. A male proportion of approximately 80% was recorded, with mean age approximately 60 years and range roughly 23 to 79.

Assay: immunoSEQ multiplex PCR; the TCRdb copy retains only in-frame clones and omits some. The table lists roughly 100,000 clones, less than 85% of them singletons. The TCR sequence derives from an adult with an advanced solid tumor such as melanoma, head and neck, liver or kidney cancer. The sequencing used CD4+ or CD8+ T cells sorted from blood, collected in a trial of the OX40 agonist ivuxolimab. The genes are TRBV6-1 and TRBJ2-1; D not certain. CDR3 sequence: CASSARVGSLLNNEQFF. The CDR3 bases are TGTGCCAGCAGTGCTCGAGTGGGATCTCTGCTTAACAATGAGCAGTTCTTC.